The T cell receptor (beta chain) under discussion was sequenced for a study of post-analysis software for immune sequencing data. Background on the study: Clinical courses comprised relapsing-remitting, secondary progressive and progressive-relapsing multiple sclerosis. Study-level results: Compared against controls, patients with multiple sclerosis displayed significantly lower normalized Chao1 diversity. About 5 TRBV segments were significantly more frequent in patients than in controls. TRBV5-6, TRBV5-1 and TRBV20-1 were among these segments.

Unique molecular identifiers featured in each of the TCR beta cDNA libraries. cDNA molecules numbering 400,000 to 550,000 came from about 0.94 to 9.7 million T cells. MiXCR, applied by TCRdb to the PCR reads, yields one record per CDR3 protein. In the table there are about 770,000 distinct CDR3 sequences, approximately 44% of which are singletons. Trimming cost V 6 bases and J 11 bases; bases outside gene matches: 9. Germline V gene data show CDR1 as SGHAT and CDR2 as FQNNGV. The CDR3 has 12 amino acids. The sample holds a few counts of this clonotype. What it binds is unknown. Sequencing used blood. The chain employs TRBV11-2 and TRBJ1-1; 7 positions agree with TRBD1. The receptor's source is a girl between 5 and 17 years old with multiple sclerosis. CDR3 DNA: TGTGCCAGCAGTTTAACAGGGGAGGCGGCTTTCTTT. It specifies CASSLTGEAAFF.